The 29 T cell receptor beta chains given below trace back to one sample, sequenced in a study of T-cell reconstitution after alpha-beta-depleted transplantation in children. Preparation of the TCRbeta library used unique molecular identifiers. Using its own MiXCR run on the PCR reads, TCRdb lists one record per CDR3 protein. This table has a few hundred thousand distinct CDR3 sequences, under 15% appearing once. The starting material was PBMCs, mostly from graft donor cells, obtained 360 days after TCRalphabeta/CD19-depleted stem cell transplant. These receptor sequences come from a male patient aged 10 to 17 who had a stem cell transplant for acute myeloid leukemia, so the T cells may come from the graft donor.

The chain joins TRBV15 to TRBJ2-1; 14 bases are a match to TRBD2. Trimming at V came to 3 bases and at J to 7 bases, leaving 11 bases not matched to a gene. Looked up from germline, CDR1 is LNHNV and CDR2 is YYDKDF (reference sequence). CDR3 length: 18 residues. The CDR3 spells CATSSLKGLAGVRNEQFF. The CDR3 DNA is TGTGCCACCAGCAGTCTAAAGGGACTAGCGGGAGTAAGGAATGAGCAGTTCTTC.

Ten or more counts support this clonotype. This chain connects TRBV12-3 or TRBV12-4 to TRBJ1-2, with D possibly matching TRBD1 (5 bases). V gave up 1 base and J gave up 8 bases, with 11 bases separating them. The CDR3 has 13 amino acids. The CDR3 coding sequence is TGTGCCAGCAGTTTAGGGCAGGGTCACGGCTACACCTTC. Protein sequence: CASSLGQGHGYTF.

The V and J genes are TRBV24-1 and TRBJ2-3; 11 nucleotides match TRBD2. The CDR3 has 18 amino acids. The trim removed 1 base at V and 1 base at J, leaving 6 bases unmatched. Germline V gene sequence: CDR1 KGHDR, CDR2 SFDVKD. This CDR3 is CATSDFSSGREGTDTQYF. The CDR3 nucleotides read TGTGCCACCAGTGATTTTAGTAGCGGGAGGGAGGGCACAGATACGCAGTATTTT.

This clonotype has a count of ten or more. V usage is TRBV28 and J usage is TRBJ1-2, with TRBD1 as a possible D gene (6 bases). This CDR3 comprises 13 residues. V was shortened by 6 bases and J by 5 bases, with 13 bases between the two germline ends. Germline V lookup: CDR1 MDHEN, CDR2 SYDVKM. The CDR3 sequence: CASRAGTSYGYTF. CDR3 coding DNA: TGTGCCAGCAGGGCCGGGACATCTTATGGCTACACCTTC.

This clonotype has just a few counts. The chain has TRBV14 and TRBJ2-3; 7 positions match TRBD2. The CDR3 consists of 18 residues. Germline CDR1 and CDR2: SGHDN and FVKESK. Trimming cost V 0 bases and J 5 bases; bases outside gene matches: 14. CDR3 DNA: TGTGCCAGCAGCCAAGACCCGACTTGGGGCGGGAGCCAAGATACGCAGTATTTT. Its protein product is CASSQDPTWGGSQDTQYF.

This clonotype was counted a few times. The rearrangement links TRBV4-1 to TRBJ1-6; D not certain. Germline V gene sequence: CDR1 MGHRA, CDR2 YSYEKL. This CDR3 region has 15 residues. Trimming cost V 1 base and J 5 bases, with 9 bases left between them. The chain's CDR3 is CASSQVHSDNSPLHF. In DNA, the CDR3 is TGCGCCAGCAGCCAAGTTCACAGTGATAATTCACCCCTCCACTTT.

This clonotype was observed at least ten times. V gene TRBV28 combines with J gene TRBJ2-7, with a weak D call TRBD2 (6 bases). V dropped 3 bases and J dropped 1 base, with 10 bases sitting between them. Germline V gene data show CDR1 as MDHEN and CDR2 as SYDVKM. The CDR3 covers 14 residues. In nucleotides, the CDR3 is TGTGCCAGCAGTTTCCCTGGACTATCCTACGAGCAGTACTTC. Protein sequence: CASSFPGLSYEQYF.

This clonotype was counted between two and nine times. The chain joins TRBV6-2 or TRBV6-3 to TRBJ2-4, with 14 bases lining up with TRBD2. V dropped 6 bases and J dropped 3; count of bases not matched to a gene: 7. Germline V lookup: CDR1 MNHEY, CDR2 SVGEGT. The CDR3 covers 17 residues. In nucleotides, the CDR3 is TGTGCCAGCAGGGGACTAGCGGGAGAGTATCTCAAAAACATTCAGTACTTC. It codes for CASRGLAGEYLKNIQYF.

This clonotype was seen a few times. The chain uses TRBV29-1 and TRBJ2-5; D might be TRBD2 (5 bases). V dropped 4 bases and J dropped 1 base, with 13 bases sitting between them. The CDR3 consists of 14 residues. Germline-derived CDR1 and CDR2 are SQVTM and ANQGSEA. The DNA of the CDR3 is TGCAGCGTTGTTCCTCCGGGGTTCCAAGAGACCCAGTACTTC. Translated, it gives CSVVPPGFQETQYF.

The J gene is TRBJ2-7, the V gene TRBV7-2; TRBD1 agrees at 10 bases. Per the germline V gene, CDR1 is SGHTA and CDR2 is FQGNSA. Trimming took 4 bases from V and 5 from J; bases not matched to a gene: 5. The CDR3 covers 14 residues. The DNA for the CDR3 is TGTGCCAGCAGCTATTGGACAGGGGGGGACGAGCAGTACTTC. It translates to CASSYWTGGDEQYF.

This clonotype was detected a few times. CDR3 sequence: CASSRIPGTSGSAYEQYF. Written as DNA, the CDR3 is TGTGCCAGCTCACGGATCCCCGGGACTAGCGGGAGTGCCTACGAGCAGTACTTC. The chain carries TRBV18 and TRBJ2-7, with 14 bases fitting TRBD2. Germline V gives CDR1 KGHSH, CDR2 LQKENI. This CDR3 contains 18 residues. The J segment lost 2 bases and the V segment lost 4 bases, leaving 10 bases of the junction unmatched.

V is TRBV5-1 and J is TRBJ2-7, with 12 bases fitting TRBD2. Germline V gene data show CDR1 as SGHRS and CDR2 as YFSETQ. This CDR3 is 18 amino acids long. V was clipped by 4 bases and J by 3 bases; unmatched bases: 14. The CDR3 here is CASSKTILAGGFNYEQYF. CDR3 DNA sequence: TGCGCCAGCAGCAAAACAATCCTAGCGGGAGGGTTCAACTACGAGCAGTACTTC.

As regards this clonotype: One base away lies a much larger clone, so this may be a sequencing read error. The genes are TRBV29-1 and TRBJ2-7; D gene ambiguous. The CDR3 spans 14 residues. The germline V gene has CDR1 SQVTM and CDR2 ANQGSEA. This CDR3 reads CSVGSTLSSFEQYF. The CDR3 DNA sequence: TGCAGCGTTGGAAGCACTTTGAGCTCCTTCGAGCAGTACTTC.

There are a few counts of this clonotype. The chain joins TRBV7-6 to TRBJ2-7; D is undetermined. CDR1 and CDR2 (germline): SGHVS, FNYEAQ. The CDR3 is made up of 16 amino acids. Trimming stripped 1 base from V and 0 bases from J, with 13 bases between. The CDR3 nucleotides read TGTGCCAGCAGCTTAGGGGCCAGCCTGAGCTCCTACGAGCAGTACTTC. Translated, it gives CASSLGASLSSYEQYF.

This clonotype was recorded many times. The chain combines TRBV7-2 with TRBJ2-3; D might be TRBD2 (6 bases). V lost 2 bases to trimming and J lost 6 bases, with 12 bases between them. The CDR3 contains 14 residues. From germline, CDR1 is SGHTA and CDR2 FQGNSA. DNA for the CDR3: TGTGCCAGCAGCTTACGGGCGGGATGGGATACGCAGTATTTT. It translates to CASSLRAGWDTQYF.

This clonotype has just a few counts. The chain combines TRBV4-3 with TRBJ2-7, with D possibly being TRBD1 (6 bases). Germline lookup yields CDR1 LGHNA and CDR2 YSLEER. Trimming left V 0 bases short and J 0 bases short, with 12 bases between. CDR3 length equals 16 residues. In nucleotides, the CDR3 is TGCGCCAGCAGCCAAGATCGGACAGCATACTCCTACGAGCAGTACTTC. Translation gives CASSQDRTAYSYEQYF.

This chain joins TRBV5-1 and TRBJ2-1; D uncertain. Germline assignment: CDR1 SGHRS and CDR2 YFSETQ. The length of the CDR3 is 13 residues. The V end was cut by 5 bases, the J end by 7 bases, with 13 bases between. CDR3 sequence reads: CASSPDGWNEQFF. The CDR3 region has the DNA TGCGCCAGCAGTCCCGACGGTTGGAATGAGCAGTTCTTC.

V is TRBV20-1 and J is TRBJ2-7; 7 bases align to TRBD2. Germline V gene sequence: CDR1 DFQATT, CDR2 SNEGSKA (reference sequence). CDR3 length: 15 residues. V dropped 0 bases and J dropped 4; count of bases not matched to a gene: 9. CDR3 residues: CSARDLKRGPYEQYF. CDR3 in DNA: TGCAGTGCTAGAGATCTCAAGCGGGGCCCTTACGAGCAGTACTTC.

This clonotype was picked up many times. The rearrangement joins TRBV12-3 or TRBV12-4 to TRBJ1-2, with no clear D. The CDR3 is 15 amino acids. Trimming removed 5 bases at V and 6 bases at J, with 19 bases between. Written as DNA, the CDR3 is TGTGCCAGCAGTCCGCGCCTGCGGACGGCAGATGGCTACACCTTC. This encodes CASSPRLRTADGYTF.

This sequence joins TRBV20-1 and TRBJ2-3, with 9 nucleotides matching TRBD2. V was pared by 6 bases and J by 5 bases, with 18 bases of the junction left unmatched. The germline gives CDR1 DFQATT, CDR2 SNEGSKA (reference sequence). This CDR3 region has 17 residues. The CDR3 protein is CSAYLEVGGRAGDTQYF. CDR3 DNA sequence: TGCAGTGCCTATTTAGAGGTAGGCGGGAGGGCCGGAGATACGCAGTATTTT.

The rearrangement uses TRBV28 and TRBJ2-7; 12 nucleotides match TRBD2. This CDR3 spans 16 amino acids. CDR1 and CDR2 from the germline V gene are MDHEN and SYDVKM. The junction had 6 bases not matched to a gene; V was cut back by 6 bases and J by 0 bases. Here the CDR3 DNA reads TGTGCCAGCAGCTCTCGACTAGCGGGAGCCTCCTACGAGCAGTACTTC. This gives the protein CASSSRLAGASYEQYF.

Concerning this clonotype: This may arise from a read error, as a much more abundant clone is one base away. This chain uses TRBV4-1 with TRBJ2-1, with TRBD2 matching 7 bases. Germline CDR1 and CDR2: MGHRA and YSYEKL. The CDR3 is made up of 15 amino acids. CDR3 in amino acids: CVSSQSGIEENEQFF. The CDR3, as DNA: TGCGTCAGCAGCCAAAGCGGGATAGAGGAGAATGAGCAGTTCTTC.

The CDR3 DNA is TGTGCCAGCAGCTTCTGGACAGGGCCGTACAATGAGCAGTTCTTC. Amino acid sequence: CASSFWTGPYNEQFF. The chain employs TRBV5-8 and TRBJ2-1; TRBD1 matches at 8 bases. Trimming removed 2 bases from V and 4 bases from J; junction bases left unmatched: 5. CDR1 is SGHTS, CDR2 YDEGEE, per germline. This CDR3 contains 15 residues.

In its sample, this clonotype was seen many times. The rearrangement joins TRBV7-6 to TRBJ2-1, with TRBD2 identical over 10 bases. Germline V lookup: CDR1 SGHVS, CDR2 FNYEAQ. V was pared by 5 bases and J by 4 bases, with 8 bases of the junction left unmatched. The CDR3 runs 16 residues. CDR3 protein: CASSNTLAGFYNEQFF. Written as DNA, the CDR3 is TGTGCCAGCAGCAATACACTAGCGGGATTTTACAATGAGCAGTTCTTC.

The rearrangement joins TRBV6-5 to TRBJ2-3, with TRBD2 matching over 7 bases. Unmatched junction bases numbered 7, after V lost 3 bases and J lost 4 bases. Per germline, CDR1 MNHEY and CDR2 SVGAGI. The CDR3 totals 15 residues. The CDR3 protein is CASSYGAGVADTQYF. The CDR3 DNA is TGTGCCAGCAGTTATGGGGCGGGAGTGGCAGATACGCAGTATTTT.

This clonotype has more than one count but fewer than ten. The chain links TRBV30 to TRBJ2-7; either TRBD1 or TRBD2 may fit D (5 bases each). The V and J ends lost 4 bases and 2 bases respectively, with 18 bases between them. The germline V gene has CDR1 GTSNPN and CDR2 SVGIG (reference sequence). The CDR3 extends over 15 amino acids. The DNA of the CDR3 is TGTGCCTGGATTGGGGGACGGCCGACGACCTACGAGCAGTACTTC. This encodes CAWIGGRPTTYEQYF.

This clonotype was detected a few times. CDR3 sequence: CASSEWESNQPQHF. DNA of the CDR3: TGTGCCAGCAGTGAATGGGAGAGCAATCAGCCCCAGCATTTT. The genes are TRBV2 and TRBJ1-5; D unresolved. This CDR3 is 14 amino acids long. Germline assignment: CDR1 SNHLY and CDR2 FYNNEI. V lost 2 bases and J lost 1, with 6 bases in between.

This clonotype came up a few times. The V call is TRBV6-1, the J call TRBJ2-7; TRBD2 might be the D (6 bases). The CDR3 length is 17 residues. Germline-derived CDR1 and CDR2 are MNHNS and SASEGT. Trimming took off 8 bases at V and 0 bases at J, with 23 bases between the two ends. The CDR3 DNA is TGTGCCAGCGAACCCAGTGTAATCCTAGCGTTCTCCTACGAGCAGTACTTC. It yields the protein CASEPSVILAFSYEQYF.

This clonotype was seen ten or more times. The V call is TRBV9, the J call TRBJ1-6; no reliable D call. Germline V CDR1 and CDR2: SGDLS, YYNGEE. Trimming took off 2 bases at V and 8 bases at J, with 8 bases between the two ends. The CDR3 contains 13 residues. CDR3 protein: CASSVDPYSPLHF. The CDR3 nucleotides are TGTGCCAGCAGCGTCGACCCATATTCACCCCTCCACTTT.